This is a list of T cell receptor beta chains from one sample in a study of siplizumab effects on memory and regulatory T cells. Here immunoSEQ multiplex PCR was the method, and the copy in TCRdb shows in-frame clones only, minus some. The table lists some 110,000 clones, about 95% of them singletons. The specimen sequenced was non-Treg CD4+ T cells sorted from blood. The receptors come from a human donor in good health. CDR3s include the opening cysteine and the closing phenylalanine or tryptophan. A D gene is named only where the DNA matches it firmly. Only part of the rows carry a size: once, few, many, or a class if the clone is expanded.

size: -
V: TRBV2
J: TRBJ2-5
D: -
DNA: TGTGCCAGCAGCCAATACAGGGCTCAGACCCAGTACTTC
CDR3: CASSQYRAQTQYF

size: once
V: TRBV27
J: TRBJ2-7
D: -
DNA: TGTGCCAGCATCTCCCTCTTCACCTACGAGCAGTACTTC
CDR3: CASISLFTYEQYF

size: few
V: TRBV5-1
J: TRBJ2-7
D: TRBD2
DNA: TGCGCCAGCAGCTTTCCCGGGACTAGCGCGAACGAGCAGTACTTC
CDR3: CASSFPGTSANEQYF

size: -
V: TRBV4-1
J: TRBJ2-1
D: -
DNA: TGCGCCAGCAGCCCCCCGGCTCTCTCCTACAATGAGCAGTTCTTC
CDR3: CASSPPALSYNEQFF

size: -
V: TRBV29-1
J: TRBJ1-6
D: -
DNA: TGCAGCGTCCGGACAGAAAAGCTTAATTCACCCCTCCACTTT
CDR3: CSVRTEKLNSPLHF

size: -
V: TRBV6-5
J: TRBJ2-7
D: -
DNA: TGTGCCAGCAGTTACGTTCGGGCCTACGAGCAGTACTTC
CDR3: CASSYVRAYEQYF

size: -
V: TRBV7-8
J: TRBJ1-2
D: -
DNA: TGTGCCAGCAGCTTCGACTGGGCCTATGGCTACACCTTC
CDR3: CASSFDWAYGYTF

size: -
V: TRBV2
J: TRBJ1-1
D: -
DNA: TGTGCCAGCAGACCAGGCACTGAAGCTTTCTTT
CDR3: CASRPGTEAFF

size: -
V: TRBV7-9
J: TRBJ2-3
D: TRBD1
DNA: TGTGCCAGCAGCCCGCCCGGGACAGGTATTACAGATACGCAGTATTTT
CDR3: CASSPPGTGITDTQYF

size: -
V: TRBV29-1
J: TRBJ2-5
D: -
DNA: TGCAGCGTTGAAGATCGGATCTTACAAGAGACCCAGTACTTC
CDR3: CSVEDRILQETQYF

size: -
V: TRBV14
J: TRBJ2-5
D: -
DNA: TGTGCCAGCAGCCAGGGCGTGGACCCGCGCAAGACCCAGTACTTC
CDR3: CASSQGVDPRKTQYF

size: -
V: TRBV2
J: TRBJ2-2
D: -
DNA: TGTGCCAGCATTAACAGGGAGTCCGGGGAGCTGTTTTTT
CDR3: CASINRESGELFF

size: -
V: TRBV12-5
J: TRBJ1-5
D: -
DNA: TGTGCTAGTGGTTTTGGGGGTCAGAGCAATCAGCCCCAGCATTTT
CDR3: CASGFGGQSNQPQHF

size: once
V: TRBV6-5
J: TRBJ1-1
D: -
DNA: TGTGCCAGCAGTTCATACGACACGAACACTGAAGCTTTCTTT
CDR3: CASSSYDTNTEAFF

size: -
V: TRBV18
J: TRBJ1-1
D: TRBD1
DNA: TGTGCCAGCTCACAAGGGACAGGGGGTAGTGAAGCTTTCTTT
CDR3: CASSQGTGGSEAFF

size: -
V: TRBV7-9
J: TRBJ2-3
D: -
DNA: TGTGCCAGCACCCCGAAGCTTGTGACGCAGTATTTT
CDR3: CASTPKLVTQYF

size: -
V: TRBV6-1
J: TRBJ2-2
D: -
DNA: TGTGCCAGCAGCCTAAGACAGACCAACACCGGGGAGCTGTTTTTT
CDR3: CASSLRQTNTGELFF

size: once
V: TRBV11-2
J: TRBJ1-5
D: -
DNA: TGTGCCAGCAGTCCAGGGGCCAATCAGCCCCAGCATTTT
CDR3: CASSPGANQPQHF

size: -
V: TRBV7-9
J: TRBJ2-1
D: -
DNA: TGTGCCAGCAGCTTACGGGAATTGGGTTACAATGAGCAGTTCTTC
CDR3: CASSLRELGYNEQFF

size: -
V: TRBV7-9
J: TRBJ1-2
D: TRBD1
DNA: TGTGCCAGCAGCACGACAGGGGTGGACTACACCTTC
CDR3: CASSTTGVDYTF

size: -
V: TRBV10-2
J: TRBJ1-4
D: -
DNA: TGCGCCAGCAGACAAGGACGGATTAATGAAAAACTGTTTTTT
CDR3: CASRQGRINEKLFF

size: -
V: TRBV19
J: TRBJ2-7
D: -
DNA: TGTGCCAGTAGTATAGAGGGCAGAGCCTACGAGCAGTACTTC
CDR3: CASSIEGRAYEQYF

size: -
V: TRBV7-9
J: TRBJ2-5
D: -
DNA: TGTGCCAGCAGCCAATTGGAGACCCAGTACTTC
CDR3: CASSQLETQYF

size: -
V: TRBV28
J: TRBJ1-1
D: -
DNA: TGTGCCAGCAGGCAAACCTCAGGGGAGAGTTCTGAAGCTTTCTTT
CDR3: CASRQTSGESSEAFF

size: -
V: TRBV21-1
J: TRBJ1-6
D: -
DNA: TGTGCCAGTGAGGGGGTACTGGAATCACCCCTCCACTTT
CDR3: CASEGVLESPLHF

size: -
V: TRBV6-5
J: TRBJ1-2
D: -
DNA: TGTGCCAGCAGACGGGAGGCCACTAACTATGGCTACACCTTC
CDR3: CASRREATNYGYTF